This T cell receptor (beta chain) was captured by sequencing in a study of blood T cell repertoires in COVID-19. Study background: Collection of acute and convalescent COVID-19 samples took place in the United States, Italy and Spain.

Here immunoSEQ multiplex PCR was the method, and the copy in TCRdb shows in-frame clones only, minus some. The sample carries 200,000 to 250,000 clones, 65% to 85% recorded once. CDR3 length: 16 amino acids. Trimming pared 1 base from V and 2 bases from J, leaving 14 bases between. Looked up from germline, CDR1 is MNHEY and CDR2 is SVGEGT. This receptor was obtained from a woman younger than 45 with COVID-19, enrolled during active disease. The chain recombines TRBV6-2 or TRBV6-3 with TRBJ1-1, with a possible D match to TRBD1 (5 bases). Sequenced sample: peripheral blood. CDR3 bases: TGTGCCAGCAGTTACTGGGGGGGTACAGGTAACACTGAAGCTTTCTTT. It encodes CASSYWGGTGNTEAFF.